The 2 T cell receptor beta chains below come from one sample, sequenced in a study of T-cell reconstitution after alpha-beta-depleted transplantation in children (TCRdb year 2016). Library preparation used PCR. The listed sequencing device is Illumina HiSeq 2500. TCR library preparation used molecular barcoding, with unique molecular identifiers applied to normalize quantification of the TCRbeta repertoire. The raw public reads went through TCRdb reprocessing: fastp at Q25, MiXCR clone calling, in-frame beta chains kept. Each entry is one CDR3 protein sequence, shown with its most common DNA and genes. A total of about 610,000 distinct CDR3 sequences appear in this sample, about 11% of them only once. Approximately 4.1% of the sample lies in the top ten. The specimen comprised PBMCs from the stem cell graft donor, sampled from the stem cell graft. These receptors came from a human donor who donated a stem cell graft to a child with acute myeloid leukemia.

This clonotype was counted ten times or more. The chain recombines TRBV28 with TRBJ1-5; D gene unclear. Germline CDR1 reads MDHEN; CDR2 reads SYDVKM. Trimming took off 8 bases at V and 3 bases at J, with 11 bases between the two ends. The CDR3 sequence is 13 residues long. The CDR3 reads CASGEEINQPQHF. The CDR3 DNA sequence: TGTGCCAGCGGGGAGGAGATCAATCAGCCCCAGCATTTT.

This clonotype was counted many times. V and J are TRBV5-4 and TRBJ2-3; 10 nucleotides align to TRBD2. The CDR3 spans 19 residues. The trim removed 5 bases at V and 0 bases at J, leaving 15 bases unmatched. Germline assignment: CDR1 SGHNT and CDR2 YYREEE (reference sequence). CDR3 protein: CASRPWMLAGGLSTDTQYF. Here the CDR3 DNA reads TGTGCCAGCAGACCTTGGATGTTAGCGGGAGGCCTGAGCACAGATACGCAGTATTTT.